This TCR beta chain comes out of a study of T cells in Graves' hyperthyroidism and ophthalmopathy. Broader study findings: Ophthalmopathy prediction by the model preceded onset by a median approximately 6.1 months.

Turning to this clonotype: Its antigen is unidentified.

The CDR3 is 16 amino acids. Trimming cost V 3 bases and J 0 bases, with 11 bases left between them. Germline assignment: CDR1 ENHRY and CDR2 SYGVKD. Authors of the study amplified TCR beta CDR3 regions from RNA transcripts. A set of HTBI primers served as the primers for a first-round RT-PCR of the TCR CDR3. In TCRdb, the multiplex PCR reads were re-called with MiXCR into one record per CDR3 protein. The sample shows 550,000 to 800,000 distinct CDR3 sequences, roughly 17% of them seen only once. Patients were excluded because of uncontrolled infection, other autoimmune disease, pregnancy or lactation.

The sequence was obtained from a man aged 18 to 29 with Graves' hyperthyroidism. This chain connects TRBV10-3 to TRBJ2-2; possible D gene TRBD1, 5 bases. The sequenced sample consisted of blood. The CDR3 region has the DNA TGTGCCATCAGTGACCAGGGCCGCGCGAACACCGGGGAGCTGTTTTTT. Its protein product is CAISDQGRANTGELFF.